Following are 7 T cell receptor beta chains from one sample sequenced in a study of cytomegalovirus exposure and HLA in healthy donors. A multiplex PCR was run with 60 Vbeta primers and 13 Jbeta primers. This table comes from immunoSEQ multiplex PCR, and its TCRdb copy is limited to in-frame clones, with some not included. Of around 150,000 clones listed, 55% to 70% are singletons. Input material: PBMCs. The source is a woman younger than 45 in good health and CMV-seropositive.

V gene TRBV7-9 combines with J gene TRBJ2-3, with D perhaps TRBD2 (6 bases). The CDR3 spans 13 residues. V was clipped by 0 bases and J by 9 bases, with 10 bases between them. Germline values: CDR1 SEHNR, CDR2 FQNEAQ (reference sequence). CDR3 protein: CASSLAGGSTQYF. The CDR3 DNA reads as TGTGCCAGCAGCTTAGCGGGGGGTTCGACGCAGTATTTT.

The chain employs TRBV7-2 and TRBJ2-1; D uncertain. V shed 1 base and J shed 4 bases, with 8 bases lying between them. The CDR3 is 14 residues long. Germline V gives CDR1 SGHTA, CDR2 FQGNSA. For the CDR3, the DNA is TGTGCCAGCAGCTTAGGCTACAGATACAATGAGCAGTTCTTC. Protein product: CASSLGYRYNEQFF. Complete variable domain (other parts from reference TRBV7-2 and TRBJ2-1): GAGVSQSPSNKVTEKGKDVELRCDPISGHTALYWYRQSLGQGLEFLIYFQGNSAPDKSGLPSDRFSAERTGGSVSTLTIQRTQQEDSAVYLCASSLGYRYNEQFFGPGTRLTVL.

In its sample, this clone was seen many times. The rearrangement links TRBV6-5 to TRBJ1-4; TRBD1 is a possible D gene (5 bases). The CDR3 length is 11 residues. V lost 6 bases and J 11 bases, leaving 10 bases between the germline ends. CDR1 is MNHEY and CDR2 is SVGAGI in the germline V gene. CDR3 in DNA: TGTGCCAGCAGGGAGGGGAAGAAACTGTTTTTT. Protein product: CASREGKKLFF.

This sequence joins TRBV11-3 and TRBJ2-6; D ambiguous. This CDR3 region has 15 residues. Trimming left V 6 bases short and J 3 bases short, with 12 bases between. Per the germline V gene, CDR1 is SGHNT and CDR2 is YENEEA. The CDR3: CASSLFHGGANVLTF. In DNA, the CDR3 is TGTGCCAGCAGTTTATTCCACGGTGGGGCCAACGTCCTGACTTTC.

The gene calls are TRBV2 and TRBJ1-3; D is uncertain. V lost 4 bases and J lost 0, with 7 bases in between. This CDR3 has 14 residues. CDR1 is SNHLY and CDR2 is FYNNEI in the germline V gene. CDR3 sequence reads: CASSVEVSGNTIYF. The CDR3 DNA reads TGTGCCAGCAGTGTTGAGGTCTCTGGAAACACCATATATTTT.

CDR3 DNA sequence: TGTGCCAGCACCTACCCGGAGGGCACCGGGGAGCTGTTTTTT. Translation: CASTYPEGTGELFF. V is TRBV13 and J is TRBJ2-2; D may be TRBD2 (6 bases). This CDR3 is built from 14 residues. The germline V gene encodes CDR1 PRHDT and CDR2 FYEKMQ (reference sequence). The ends were cut back, 7 bases at V and 4 bases at J, with 13 bases in the middle.

The rearrangement joins TRBV5-1 to TRBJ1-2; tentative D call: TRBD1 (6 bases). The germline V gene encodes CDR1 SGHRS and CDR2 YFSETQ. The V end was cut by 0 bases, the J end by 0 bases, with 12 bases between. This CDR3 has 16 residues. The CDR3 DNA follows: TGCGCCAGCAGCTTGGGAACAGGGCCAGCTAACTATGGCTACACCTTC. Amino acids: CASSLGTGPANYGYTF.